This paragraph covers one TCR beta chain sequence. This specimen belongs to a study of blood T cell repertoires in COVID-19. Overall study context: T cells, B-cell-depleted T cells, or PBMCs supplied cDNA or gDNA.

Germline V gene data show CDR1 as SGHAT and CDR2 as FQNNGV. This CDR3 region has 14 residues. V shed 0 bases and J shed 8 bases, with 13 bases lying between them. The protocol was immunoSEQ multiplex PCR, while the TCRdb copy is restricted to in-frame clones and leaves out a portion. The sample lists some 400,000 clones, 87% occurring once. The chain carries TRBV11-2 and TRBJ1-2; D remains unclear. This receptor was obtained from a man between 25 and 39 years old who had recovered from COVID-19. The sequenced material came from PBMCs or T cells enriched from blood (not recorded which). CDR3 sequence (DNA): TGTGCCAGCAGCTTAGATCTGAGAGGGAACGGCTACACCTTC. This encodes CASSLDLRGNGYTF.